This TCR beta chain stems from a study of type 1 and type 2 diabetes patients. Overall study: The whole study generated 15 million to 20 million paired-end reads.

This clonotype was detected many times. Amplification started from genomic DNA. A primer set of 30 forward and 13 reverse primers amplified the CDR3. From the multiplex PCR reads, TCRdb called clonotypes with MiXCR, one entry per CDR3 protein. The table has 270,000 or so distinct CDR3 sequences, more than 45% seen once. Sequenced material: peripheral blood mononuclear cells (PBMCs). This TCR came from a man aged 18 to 29 with type 2 diabetes.

The CDR3 protein is CASSEEGLGSFETQYF. The CDR3 nucleotides are TGTGCCAGCAGTGAGGAAGGGTTAGGTAGCTTTGAGACCCAGTACTTC. The rearrangement joins TRBV2 to TRBJ2-5; D not resolved. The germline V gene encodes CDR1 SNHLY and CDR2 FYNNEI. CDR3 length equals 16 residues. Trimming removed 3 bases at V and 5 bases at J, with 19 bases between.